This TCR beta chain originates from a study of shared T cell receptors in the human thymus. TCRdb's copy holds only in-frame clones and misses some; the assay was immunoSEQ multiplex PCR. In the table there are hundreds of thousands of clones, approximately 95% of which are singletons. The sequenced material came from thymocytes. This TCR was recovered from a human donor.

CDR3 region: CASSNDREGTAYEQYF. DNA for the CDR3: TGTGCCAGCAGCAACGACAGGGAGGGAACCGCCTACGAGCAGTACTTC. The genes are TRBV5-6 and TRBJ2-7; D tentatively fits TRBD1 or TRBD2 (7 bases each). Germline CDR1 reads SGHDT; CDR2 reads YYEEEE. The CDR3 length is 16 residues. The V end lost 4 bases, the J end lost 2 bases, and 19 bases lay between the germline ends.